This record covers a single T cell receptor (beta chain). The antigen this receptor binds is unknown. No much larger clone is present one base from it, and per-base qualities are unavailable. The entry originates in a study of shared clonotypes between healthy human individuals (dated by TCRdb to 2019 to 2021). With respect to the entire study: The cohort included three men and a couple of women between 18 and 49 years of age. Leukapheresis yielded between about 0.8 and 9.5 billion PBMCs per donor. To increase sequencing depth and limit assay-specific biases, TCR repertoire library preparation and sequencing were carried out by different laboratories using diverse techniques. For each donor, CD4 naive and CD4 memory were each given three plates, CD8 naive was given two plates, and CD8 memory was given one plate. Blood TCR repertoires of a handful of healthy adults were deeply sequenced to estimate repertoire size and the extent of clonotype sharing between individuals. Points the paper makes about the study in general: Because the study included a small number of donors, the genetic and exposure-history diversity represented was limited. Even with the large sequencing depth, rarefaction of the sorted-subset datasets indicated that sequencing was incomplete. Naive subsets generally had larger estimated clonotype richness than memory subsets did. Pairwise subsampling led to the expectation that sequencing depth would affect the degree of clonotype sharing among donors. Sampling was limited to blood, and TCR repertoires in tissue likely differ from TCR repertoires in blood. Across a handful of donors, about 5.2% of naive CD4, roughly 3.5% of naive CD8, about 2% of memory CD4, and approximately 0.4% of memory CD8 clonotypes were shared. Higher generation probabilities were observed for clonotypes shared by all four sorted-subset donors than for non-shared clonotypes.

Using the deep immunoSEQ assay, multiplex PCR amplified TCR CDR3 regions from genomic DNA. Genomic DNA extracted from each cell subset was distributed evenly over all wells of several immunoSEQ 96-well plates, and each plate served as one replicate. For sorted subsets, each replicate PCR was loaded with around 220 ng genomic DNA, equivalent to about 30,000 T cell genomes. Purified libraries were quantified with a Qubit 3.0 fluorometer, sized on a Bioanalyzer 2100, and re-quantified with the KAPA Library Quantification kit. Every immunoSEQ 96-well plate was sequenced on a separate single-read 150-cycle Illumina NextSeq 550 flow cell. Turning to the authors' computational methods: Because the immunoSEQ output included only junctional sequences and no quality scores, the filtering could not be the same as the filtering used for full-length reads. Sequences were annotated with PyIR, a Python wrapper for IgBLAST v1.9, and V/J genes and CDR3 were assigned using IMGT germline references. Any read was removed if the V/J assignment was weak (E-value above 1e-6), the CDR3 was missing, or the read contained stop codons, out-of-frame junctions, or ambiguous translated residues. V3J clonotypes were defined as sequences sharing an identical inferred V gene, J gene, and CDR3 amino acid sequence. The percentage overlap between two repertoires was calculated by dividing the number of shared unique clonotypes by the size of the smaller repertoire. RTK rarefaction, the Chao1 estimator, and Recon v2.1 estimates of unobserved clonotypes were used to assess repertoire richness. Generation probabilities for all TCRbeta clonotypes obtained by the gDNA method from a handful of donors were computed using OLGA. This is the immuneACCESS table as TCRdb keeps it, with only in-frame sequences that have V and J called. A part of the clones is gone; compared with another copy, unresolved V genes explain less than half, and the rest is unexplained. V, J and clone size are those of that table, while D and trimming were read from the DNA. The sample table contains 2,500,000 or so clones; only one count was recorded for around nine tenths of them. The ten largest account for 0.13% to 0.15% of the sample.

According to the germline V gene (reference sequence), CDR1 reads SGHNT and CDR2 reads YYREEE. The V and J ends are trimmed by 1 base and 2 bases, leaving 3 bases between them. Inclusive of the bounding cysteine and phenylalanine, the CDR3 is 12 residues long. Left in the record is the CDR3 DNA by itself, 36 bases read in frame from the first base. Healthy HIV-negative adults with no recently reported acute infections or vaccinations were included as donors. Every donor was a Caucasian adult living in Nashville, Tennessee, USA. CD4+ T cells were enriched by magnetic negative selection, after which naive cells were positively selected on CD45RA and the negative fraction was taken as the memory subset. Blood was obtained by leukapheresis, after which PBMCs were separated by Ficoll-Histopaque density gradient centrifugation and cryopreserved in liquid nitrogen vapor phase. Analytical flow cytometry was used to check the purity and quantity of each magnetically sorted T cell population. Genomic DNA was isolated from every sorted fraction and measured by UV absorbance on a Nanodrop 2000c.

The chain was built from TRBV5-4 and TRBJ2-5; no D gene can be assigned with confidence. This TCR came from a man aged 18 to 30 in good health. Sequencing was carried out using naive CD4+ T cells sorted from blood. Taken with the paper, the label for cell subset or site translates to: CD45RA+ positively selected. The CDR3 in this case is CASSLSQETQYF. The DNA reads as follows: TGTGCCAGCAGCTTGAGTCAAGAGACCCAGTACTTC.